Each of the 22 T cell receptor beta chains below was sequenced from the same sample in a study of shared clonotypes between healthy human individuals. Profiling relied on immunoSEQ multiplex PCR, and the TCRdb table lists in-frame clones only, not all of them. The table has approximately 2.1 million clones, about 92% seen once; the top ten hold approximately 0.4%. Sample: naive CD4+ T cells from PBMCs. Stated subset: CD45RA+ positively selected. These receptors were obtained from a man aged 18-30 years in good health. Some clones in this sample may be carry-over from other donors' samples.

The chain uses TRBV2 and TRBJ1-5; 9 positions match TRBD1. Germline CDR1 is SNHLY and CDR2 is FYNNEI. The V gene end was trimmed by 10 bases and the J gene end by 5 bases; junction bases not matched to a gene: 9. CDR3 length: 14 amino acids. DNA for the CDR3: TGTGCCACCATGGACAGGGGATTTCATCAGCCCCAGCATTTT. Protein product: CATMDRGFHQPQHF.

The J gene is TRBJ2-1, the V gene TRBV7-2; D possibly corresponds to TRBD2 (6 bases). This CDR3 has 14 amino acids. The germline V gene has CDR1 SGHTA and CDR2 FQGNSA. V shed 5 bases and J shed 3 bases, with 11 bases lying between them. The CDR3 sequence is CASSKQTSYNEQFF. In DNA, the CDR3 is TGTGCCAGCAGCAAGCAGACTAGCTACAATGAGCAGTTCTTC. Full variable domain (rest looked up from reference TRBV7-2 and TRBJ2-1): GAGVSQSPSNKVTEKGKDVELRCDPISGHTALYWYRQSLGQGLEFLIYFQGNSAPDKSGLPSDRFSAERTGGSVSTLTIQRTQQEDSAVYLCASSKQTSYNEQFFGPGTRLTVL.

In its sample, this clone was seen a few times. Other DNA sequences in the sample encode the same CDR3. The chain combines TRBV29-1 with TRBJ1-1; D gene unclear. Looked up from germline, CDR1 is SQVTM and CDR2 is ANQGSEA. The CDR3 extends over 10 amino acids. V was shortened by 4 bases and J by 5 bases, with 5 bases between the two germline ends. DNA of the CDR3: TGCAGCGTTGTGGGTACTGAAGCTTTCTTT. Encoded protein: CSVVGTEAFF.

This clone was picked up one time. The chain uses TRBV10-3 and TRBJ2-2, with D possibly called TRBD1 or TRBD2 (5 bases each). The CDR3 loop spans 14 amino acids. V lost 9 bases and J 5 bases, leaving 16 bases between the germline ends. Germline V gene lookup returns CDR1 ENHRY and CDR2 SYGVKD. CDR3 protein: CAIRGLGETGELFF. CDR3 sequence (DNA): TGTGCCATAAGGGGCTTGGGGGAAACCGGGGAGCTGTTTTTT.

V and J are TRBV28 and TRBJ1-5; D ambiguous. CDR3 length equals 17 residues. Trimming took off 3 bases at V and 3 bases at J, with 18 bases between the two ends. Germline V gives CDR1 MDHEN, CDR2 SYDVKM. In DNA form, the CDR3 reads TGTGCCAGCAGTTTTCGGGGAGAGGTTATAAACAATCAGCCCCAGCATTTT. This codes for CASSFRGEVINNQPQHF.

The V gene is TRBV29-1, the J gene TRBJ2-2; D is perhaps TRBD1 (6 bases). V gave up 7 bases and J gave up 5 bases, with 17 bases separating them. CDR1 and CDR2 from the germline V gene are SQVTM and ANQGSEA. This CDR3 spans 14 amino acids. The CDR3 DNA sequence: TGCAGCGCTACTGCCGGGACAACTACCGGGGAGCTGTTTTTT. Encoded protein: CSATAGTTTGELFF.

A remark on this clone: The sample contains more than one DNA sequence encoding this CDR3. CDR3 amino acids: CASSPRGYSNQPQHF. The CDR3 DNA reads as TGTGCCAGCAGTCCCAGAGGATATAGCAATCAGCCCCAGCATTTT. V gene TRBV28 combines with J gene TRBJ1-5; no clear D gene. The CDR3 is made up of 15 amino acids. Looked up from germline, CDR1 is MDHEN and CDR2 is SYDVKM. Deletions cut 5 bases from V and 0 bases from J, with 11 bases between.

V gene TRBV4-1 combines with J gene TRBJ2-2; either TRBD1 or TRBD2 may fit D (5 bases each). V lost 4 bases and J lost 1, with 10 bases in between. This CDR3 has 15 residues. Germline assignment: CDR1 MGHRA and CDR2 YSYEKL. CDR3 region: CASSRDGLNTGELFF. In DNA, the CDR3 is TGCGCCAGCAGCCGGGACGGACTGAACACCGGGGAGCTGTTTTTT.

V is TRBV9 and J is TRBJ1-3, with D possibly TRBD1 on 5 matching bases. The germline V and J ends were trimmed by 1 base and 8 bases, with 13 bases remaining between them. The CDR3 is made up of 14 amino acids. Germline V lookup: CDR1 SGDLS, CDR2 YYNGEE. CDR3 protein: CASSVTTASDTIYF. Here the CDR3 DNA reads TGTGCCAGCAGCGTAACGACAGCCTCGGACACCATATATTTT.

Concerning this clone: The same CDR3 is also encoded by other DNA sequences in this sample. The chain employs TRBV5-1 and TRBJ2-3; 10 nucleotides line up with TRBD1. Germline CDR1 is SGHRS and CDR2 is YFSETQ. The CDR3 extends over 15 amino acids. V dropped 2 bases and J dropped 2; count of bases not matched to a gene: 2. CDR3 residues: CASSLGQGDTDTQYF. The CDR3 DNA is TGCGCCAGCAGCTTAGGACAGGGGGACACAGATACGCAGTATTTT.

Comments on this clone: This same CDR3 is encoded by further DNA sequences in the sample. The V gene is TRBV5-1, the J gene TRBJ2-3; a possible D gene is TRBD1 (6 bases). The germline V gene has CDR1 SGHRS and CDR2 YFSETQ. The CDR3 runs to 14 residues. V was pared by 5 bases and J by 0 bases, with 10 bases between. This CDR3 reads CASSAGESTDTQYF. CDR3 in DNA: TGCGCCAGCAGTGCAGGGGAGAGCACAGATACGCAGTATTTT.

The V call is TRBV5-4, the J call TRBJ2-3, with D possibly TRBD2 on 5 matching bases. The CDR3 totals 14 residues. Trimming took off 0 bases at V and 6 bases at J, with 11 bases between the two ends. Germline assignment: CDR1 SGHNT and CDR2 YYREEE (reference sequence). CDR3 nucleotides: TGTGCCAGCAGCTTGGGGCGGTCGGGGGATACGCAGTATTTT. This gives the protein CASSLGRSGDTQYF.

This sequence joins TRBV19 and TRBJ1-2, with D perhaps TRBD1 (6 bases). Between the trimmed V and J ends, which lost 3 bases and 2 bases, there was a span of 19 bases. The CDR3 has 17 residues. Germline lookup yields CDR1 LNHDA and CDR2 SQIVND (reference sequence). The CDR3 spells CASSMAFFGRGNYGYTF. The CDR3, as DNA: TGTGCCAGTAGTATGGCTTTTTTTGGCAGGGGCAACTATGGCTACACCTTC.

The chain is built from TRBV28 and TRBJ2-2; D is ambiguous. V lost 7 bases and J 6 bases, leaving 15 bases between the germline ends. CDR1 MDHEN and CDR2 SYDVKM come from the germline V gene. The CDR3 is made up of 14 amino acids. The CDR3 DNA sequence: TGTGCCAGCAAGTTGTTGTCGTCCTCCGGGGAGCTGTTTTTT. The encoded protein is CASKLLSSSGELFF.

The chain joins TRBV5-6 to TRBJ2-2, with unresolved D. The germline CDR1 and CDR2 sequences are SGHDT and YYEEEE. The CDR3 is made up of 13 amino acids. V was cut by 1 base and J by 4 bases, with 5 bases left in between. CDR3 nucleotide sequence: TGTGCCAGCAGCTTGTTCACCACCGGGGAGCTGTTTTTT. Translated: CASSLFTTGELFF.

The gene calls are TRBV5-4 and TRBJ2-4, with D possibly being TRBD2 (6 bases). Trimming shortened V by 2 bases and J by 8 bases, and 11 bases separated the two germline ends. CDR1 SGHNT and CDR2 YYREEE come from the germline V gene (reference sequence). CDR3 length: 13 amino acids. CDR3 residues: CASSFRRDDIQYF. In nucleotides, the CDR3 is TGTGCCAGCAGCTTTAGGAGGGATGACATTCAGTACTTC. The variable domain in full, with the rest retrieved from reference TRBV5-4 and TRBJ2-4, is ETGVTQSPTHLIKTRGQQVTLRCSSQSGHNTVSWYQQALGQGPQFIFQYYREEENGRGNFPPRFSGLQFPNYSSELNVNALELDDSALYLCASSFRRDDIQYFGAGTRLSVL.

The V call is TRBV27, the J call TRBJ2-5, with 8 bases lining up with TRBD2. Germline lookup yields CDR1 MNHEY and CDR2 SMNVEV (reference sequence). The trim removed 5 bases at V and 1 base at J, leaving 6 bases unmatched. This CDR3 contains 15 residues. In DNA form, the CDR3 reads TGTGCCAGCAGTGGTTATGGACTAGCCCAAGAGACCCAGTACTTC. It encodes CASSGYGLAQETQYF.

This rearrangement joins TRBV5-1 to TRBJ2-7; tentatively, D is TRBD2 (6 bases). Germline V gene data show CDR1 as SGHRS and CDR2 as YFSETQ. The CDR3 has 14 amino acids. Deletions cut 4 bases from V and 0 bases from J, with 11 bases between. The DNA for the CDR3 is TGCGCCAGCAGCGGGCTAGCGAGCTCCTACGAGCAGTACTTC. This codes for CASSGLASSYEQYF.

The V gene is TRBV11-2, the J gene TRBJ1-1, with D uncertain. Trimming took off 5 bases at V and 6 bases at J, with 16 bases between the two ends. The CDR3 consists of 14 residues. Germline loops: CDR1 SGHAT, CDR2 FQNNGV. CDR3 nucleotides: TGTGCCAGCAGCCGAGCGGGTGATGGGGCTGAAGCTTTCTTT. The encoded protein is CASSRAGDGAEAFF.

V and J are TRBV6-1 and TRBJ2-7; 8 bases map to TRBD1. In germline, CDR1 is MNHNS, CDR2 SASEGT. The CDR3 contains 15 residues. With 2 bases clipped from V and 1 base from J, the junction kept 4 bases outside the gene matches. The CDR3 bases are TGTGCCAGCAGTGAAAGGACAGGGACTTCCTACGAGCAGTACTTC. Protein sequence: CASSERTGTSYEQYF.

This sequence joins TRBV4-2 and TRBJ2-1; D gene ambiguous. The germline gives CDR1 LGHNA, CDR2 YNFKEQ. There are 13 residues in the CDR3. Trimming stripped 0 bases from V and 6 bases from J, with 6 bases between. CDR3 region: CASSQEDLNEQFF. The DNA of the CDR3 is TGTGCCAGCAGCCAAGAAGATCTCAATGAGCAGTTCTTC.

The chain's CDR3 is CASSLAGQGFFGYTF. The CDR3 coding sequence is TGTGCCAGCAGTTTAGCGGGACAGGGTTTCTTTGGCTACACCTTC. The chain joins TRBV28 to TRBJ1-2; TRBD1 matches 9 bases. This CDR3 region has 15 residues. The ends lost 2 bases at V and 7 bases at J; junction bases unmatched: 8. Looked up from germline, CDR1 is MDHEN and CDR2 is SYDVKM.